One TCR beta chain is described in this entry. Its binding antigen is unknown. The junction departs from the called germline gene at one end, perhaps through a read error. Looking up the germline V gene yields CDR1 SGHRS and CDR2 YFSETQ. The CDR3 spans 16 residues, from the cysteine through the phenylalanine. Only the CDR3 region is kept as DNA, spanning 48 bases read in frame from base 1. Library construction relied on the immunoSEQ multiplex PCR assay. Primary melanoma tumor tissue underwent high-throughput sequencing of the T-cell receptor beta chain. In the paper's pipeline: The repertoire analyses covered TCRB CDR3 sharing between samples and the distribution of insertions and deletions. A gradient-boosted model ranked how well the T-cell fraction predicted outcome compared with histopathological variables. TCRdb holds this immuneACCESS table with in-frame rearrangements only. Some clones are missing; in checked studies, unresolved V genes explain under half, and the rest has no known cause. From that table come the V and J calls and clone size; the DNA was used to work out D and trimming. Recorded for this sample are about 240 clones; over 80% of them occurred a single time. Over 12% of the sample is held by the ten biggest clonotypes.

The sample comes from a study of primary melanoma T cells and metastatic recurrence (dated by TCRdb to 2018 to 2021). The study in broad terms: The cohort consisted of approximately 210 primary melanomas of stage T2 to T4, each more than 1 mm thick. Whether T-cell fraction and T-cell repertoire clonality in primary melanoma tumors predicted patient outcome was tested in the study. The T-cell fraction measured by TCR beta sequencing was weighed against progression-free survival, the clinical outcome chosen for the comparison. Histopathological grading of tumor-infiltrating lymphocytes was compared with the T-cell fraction derived from sequencing.

Patients had primary melanoma that had been surgically resected and was considered potentially curable but at risk of metastatic recurrence. The paper's findings and limits, for the study overall: A T-cell fraction above 20% appeared protective regardless of ulceration status, mitotic rate or nodal disease. Progression-free survival was reportedly predicted by the tumor T-cell fraction independently of thickness, ulceration, mitotic rate and age. The authors presented an effective T-cell-mediated antitumor response in primary melanoma only as a suggestion and not as a demonstrated mechanism. Compared with adding any other histopathological variable to tumor thickness, adding T-cell fraction reportedly produced a bigger improvement in progression-free survival prediction.

This receptor was identified in a human donor with melanoma. Recombination linked TRBV5-1 to TRBJ2-1, with 11 bases in between that match TRBD2. Sequencing was done on a sample of melanoma tumor tissue. The nucleotide sequence is TGCGCTAGCAGCCCTTTTACTAGCGGGGGATACAATGAGCAGTTCTTC. Its amino acids are CASSPFTSGGYNEQFF.